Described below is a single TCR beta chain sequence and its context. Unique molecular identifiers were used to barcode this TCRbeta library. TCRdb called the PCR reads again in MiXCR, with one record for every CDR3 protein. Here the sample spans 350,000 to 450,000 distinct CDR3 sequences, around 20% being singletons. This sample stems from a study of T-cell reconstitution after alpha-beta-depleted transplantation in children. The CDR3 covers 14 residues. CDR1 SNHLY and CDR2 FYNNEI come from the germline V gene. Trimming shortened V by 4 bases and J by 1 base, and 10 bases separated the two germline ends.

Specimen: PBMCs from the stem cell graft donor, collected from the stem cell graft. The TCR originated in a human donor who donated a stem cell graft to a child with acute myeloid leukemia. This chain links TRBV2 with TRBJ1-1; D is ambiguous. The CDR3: CASSGPARNTEAFF. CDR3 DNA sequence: TGTGCCAGCAGTGGACCAGCGAGGAACACTGAAGCTTTCTTT.